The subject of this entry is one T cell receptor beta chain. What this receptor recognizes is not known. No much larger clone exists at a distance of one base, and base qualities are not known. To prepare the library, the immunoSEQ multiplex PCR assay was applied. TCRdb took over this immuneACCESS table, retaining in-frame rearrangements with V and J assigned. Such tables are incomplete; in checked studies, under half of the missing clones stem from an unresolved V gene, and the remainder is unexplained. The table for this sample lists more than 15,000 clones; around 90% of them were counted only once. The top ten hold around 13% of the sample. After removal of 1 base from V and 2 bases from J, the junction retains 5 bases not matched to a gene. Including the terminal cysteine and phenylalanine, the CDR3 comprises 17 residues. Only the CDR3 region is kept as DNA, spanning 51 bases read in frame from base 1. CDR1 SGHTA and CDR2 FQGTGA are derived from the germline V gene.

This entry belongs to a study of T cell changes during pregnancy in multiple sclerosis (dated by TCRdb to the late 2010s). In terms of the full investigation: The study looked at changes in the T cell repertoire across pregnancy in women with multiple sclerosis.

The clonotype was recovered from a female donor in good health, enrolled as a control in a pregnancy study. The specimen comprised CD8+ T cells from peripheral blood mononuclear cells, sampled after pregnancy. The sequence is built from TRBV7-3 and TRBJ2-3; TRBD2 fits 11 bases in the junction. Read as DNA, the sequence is TGTGCCAGCAGCTTAAGGCCTAGCGGGGGGAACACAGATACGCAGTATTTT. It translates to CASSLRPSGGNTDTQYF.